This entry describes one T cell receptor beta chain. CDR1 and CDR2 (germline): KGHSH, LQKENI. The CDR3 runs to 15 residues. J lost 6 bases, V lost 3 bases, and 5 bases had no gene match. This specimen belongs to a study of blood T cell repertoires in COVID-19. In the study overall: Samples came from the United States, Italy and Spain, spanning acute and convalescent COVID-19.

Profiled with immunoSEQ multiplex PCR; TCRdb holds only in-frame clones, not every one. The table shows about 32,000 clones, with about nine tenths occurring only once. This rearrangement joins TRBV18 to TRBJ1-6; 7 positions agree with TRBD1. The sample comprised peripheral blood. This clonotype originated in a man aged 45-65 years with active or convalescent COVID-19. The CDR3 region is CASSPGQDSNSPLHF. CDR3 DNA: TGTGCCAGCTCACCCGGACAGGATTCTAATTCACCCCTCCACTTT. Looking up the rest from reference TRBV18 and TRBJ1-6 gives the full variable domain: NAGVMQNPRHLVRRRGQEARLRCSPMKGHSHVYWYRQLPEEGLKFMVYLQKENIIDESGMPKERFSAEFPKEGPSILRIQQVVRGDSAAYFCASSPGQDSNSPLHFGNGTRLTVT.